The 10 T cell receptor beta chains presented below share a single source sample, sequenced in a study of monozygotic twins with inflammatory bowel disease. TCRdb re-analyzed the 5' RACE reads; it lists each CDR3 protein once, without DNA. Listed are some 160,000 distinct CDR3 sequences; just under 7.5% falls within the top ten. The material sequenced was blood. The receptors shown here come from a human donor with ulcerative colitis or Crohn's disease, or a healthy co-twin of an affected twin (not recorded which).

This chain's CDR3 is CASSLGHGTHYEQYF. The gene calls are TRBV27 and TRBJ2-7; TCRdb indicates TRBD2, and absent DNA this call remains unverified. This CDR3 is 15 amino acids long. Germline V CDR1 and CDR2: MNHEY, SMNVEV (reference sequence).

The chain uses TRBV12-3 or TRBV12-4 and TRBJ1-3. The CDR3 is made up of 13 amino acids. The chain's CDR3 is CANSLNLGNTIYF.

The rearrangement joins TRBV3-1 to TRBJ2-5; TCRdb gives TRBD2 as the D gene, but with no DNA this cannot be confirmed. CDR1 is LGHDT and CDR2 is YNNKEL in the germline V gene (reference sequence). The CDR3 spans 14 residues. The CDR3 spells CASSRQRTVETQYF.

The rearrangement uses TRBV20-1 and TRBJ2-1; absent DNA, TCRdb's TRBD2 call cannot be checked. CDR1 DFQATT and CDR2 SNEGSKA come from the germline V gene (reference sequence). CDR3 length: 16 amino acids. The chain's CDR3 is CSARRGTSGRYNEQFF.

The rearrangement joins TRBV7-3 to TRBJ2-3; absent DNA, TCRdb's TRBD1 call cannot be checked. The CDR3 is 16 residues long. Germline loops: CDR1 SGHTA, CDR2 FQGTGA. CDR3 loop: CASSSHPGQGPDTLYF. Combining the CDR3 with reference TRBV7-3 and TRBJ2-3 gives the whole variable domain GAGVSQTPSNKVTEKGKYVELRCDPISGHTALYWYRQSLGQGPEFLIYFQGTGAADDSGLPNDRFFAVRPEGSVSTLKIQRTERGDSAVYLCASSSHPGQGPDTLYFGPGTRLTVL.

This chain joins TRBV20-1 and TRBJ1-1. CDR1 DFQATT and CDR2 SNEGSKA come from the germline V gene (reference sequence). CDR3 length: 11 residues. The CDR3 protein is CSARDRRQAFF.

This chain uses TRBV3-1 with TRBJ2-6; absent DNA, TCRdb's TRBD1 call cannot be checked. Germline assignment: CDR1 LGHDT and CDR2 YNNKEL (reference sequence). The CDR3 loop spans 19 amino acids. CDR3 in amino acids: CASSQRGAGGISGANVLTF. The entire variable domain, with the rest obtained from reference TRBV3-1 and TRBJ2-6, is as follows: DTAVSQTPKYLVTQMGNDKSIKCEQNLGHDTMYWYKQDSKKFLKIMFSYNNKELIINETVPNRFSPKSPDKAHLNLHINSLELGDSAVYFCASSQRGAGGISGANVLTFGAGSRLTVL.

The gene calls are TRBV27 and TRBJ2-7; TCRdb selects TRBD2, and the lack of DNA leaves this call unchecked. The CDR3 totals 16 residues. Germline loops: CDR1 MNHEY, CDR2 SMNVEV (reference sequence). The CDR3 sequence is CASRPTVTSGSDEQYF.

The chain employs TRBV6-5 and TRBJ2-2; with no DNA, the TCRdb D assignment of TRBD1 cannot be verified. Germline assignment: CDR1 MNHEY and CDR2 SVGAGI. There are 15 residues in the CDR3. This CDR3 is CASSYSPGTTGELFF.

This chain uses TRBV19 with TRBJ2-1; lacking DNA, the TRBD2 call made by TCRdb goes unchecked. The CDR3 contains 14 residues. Germline CDR1 and CDR2: LNHDA and SQIVND (reference sequence). The CDR3 region is CASSAGQGYNEQFF.